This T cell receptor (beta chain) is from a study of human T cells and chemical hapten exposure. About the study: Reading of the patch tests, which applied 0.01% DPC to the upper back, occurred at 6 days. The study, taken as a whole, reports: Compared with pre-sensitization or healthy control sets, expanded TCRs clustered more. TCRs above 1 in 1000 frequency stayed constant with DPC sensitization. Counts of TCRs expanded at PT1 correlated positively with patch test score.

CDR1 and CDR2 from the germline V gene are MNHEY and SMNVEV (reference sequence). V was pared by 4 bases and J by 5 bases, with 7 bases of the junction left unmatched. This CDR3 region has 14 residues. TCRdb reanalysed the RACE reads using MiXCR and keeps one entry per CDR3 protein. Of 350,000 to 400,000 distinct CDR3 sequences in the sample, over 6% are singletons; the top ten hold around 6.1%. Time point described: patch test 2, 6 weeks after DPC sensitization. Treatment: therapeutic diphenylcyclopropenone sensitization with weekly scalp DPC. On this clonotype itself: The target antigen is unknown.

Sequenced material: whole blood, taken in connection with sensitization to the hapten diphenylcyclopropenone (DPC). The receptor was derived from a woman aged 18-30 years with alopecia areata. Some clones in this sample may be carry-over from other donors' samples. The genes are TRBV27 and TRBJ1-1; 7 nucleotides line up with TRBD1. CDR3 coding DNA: TGTGCCAGCAGTTCCATAACAGGGGATACTGAAGCTTTCTTT. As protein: CASSSITGDTEAFF.